The 11 T cell receptor beta chains listed next were all sequenced from one sample in a study of PD-1 blockade in classical Hodgkin lymphoma. Each of the patients experienced relapse following autologous stem cell transplantation, and their brentuximab vedotin exposure differed. Magnetic negative selection was used to purify CD4+ T cells from PBMCs that had been thawed. This table comes from immunoSEQ multiplex PCR, and its TCRdb copy is limited to in-frame clones, with some not included. Here the sample spans 9,500 to 15,000 clones, more than 60% being singletons. Sample: CD4+ T cells from blood, taken at baseline. These receptors all come from a human donor with classical Hodgkin lymphoma.

The chain recombines TRBV5-6 with TRBJ1-2, with D perhaps matching TRBD1 (6 bases). V was trimmed by 4 bases and J by 1 base, leaving 8 bases between them. Per the germline V gene, CDR1 is SGHDT and CDR2 is YYEEEE. The CDR3 contains 13 residues. The CDR3 here is CASSRTVNYGYTF. The CDR3 DNA reads as TGTGCCAGCAGCAGGACAGTTAACTATGGCTACACCTTC.

The J gene is TRBJ2-1, the V gene TRBV5-1; 9 nucleotides align to TRBD1. Germline CDR1 is SGHRS and CDR2 is YFSETQ. CDR3 length: 15 amino acids. The junction had 7 bases not matched to a gene; V was cut back by 2 bases and J by 7 bases. CDR3 protein: CASSFLQGAVNEQFF. The CDR3 nucleotides are TGCGCCAGCAGCTTTTTACAGGGGGCGGTGAATGAGCAGTTCTTC.

This chain uses TRBV4-1 with TRBJ1-3; 9 bases map to TRBD1. J gave up 0 bases and V 5 bases, and 5 bases lay outside the gene matches. The CDR3 spans 16 residues. Per germline, CDR1 MGHRA and CDR2 YSYEKL. The CDR3 loop reads CASSYRQGVSGNTIYF. CDR3 in DNA: TGCGCCAGCAGCTACAGACAGGGGGTCTCTGGAAACACCATATATTTT.

The rearrangement joins TRBV19 to TRBJ2-5; D is perhaps TRBD1 (6 bases). CDR1 and CDR2 (germline): LNHDA, SQIVND (reference sequence). V gave up 8 bases and J gave up 3 bases, with 13 bases separating them. This CDR3 is 13 amino acids long. As DNA, the CDR3 is TGTGCCAGTTCAGGACAGAAAAAAGAGACCCAGTACTTC. Residues: CASSGQKKETQYF. Full variable domain (missing parts from reference TRBV19 and TRBJ2-5): DGGITQSPKYLFRKEGQNVTLSCEQNLNHDAMYWYRQDPGQGLRLIYYSQIVNDFQKGDIAEGYSVSREKKESFPLTVTSAQKNPTAFYLCASSGQKKETQYFGPGTRLLVL.

This clone was seen once. The V and J genes are TRBV2 and TRBJ2-2, with unresolved D. The CDR3 runs to 12 residues. Trimming left V 8 bases short and J 4 bases short, with 8 bases between. Per germline, CDR1 SNHLY and CDR2 FYNNEI. The CDR3 here is CASFRGTGELFF. CDR3 nucleotide sequence: TGTGCCAGCTTTAGAGGCACCGGGGAGCTGTTTTTT.

Only a few counts were recorded for this clone. The chain uses TRBV4-3 and TRBJ1-6; no definite D call. The V end was cut by 1 base, the J end by 9 bases, with 7 bases between. CDR1 is LGHNA and CDR2 is YSLEER in the germline V gene. The CDR3 consists of 13 residues. CDR3 loop: CASSQVSRSPLHF. In nucleotides, the CDR3 is TGCGCCAGCAGCCAAGTTTCTCGTTCACCCCTCCACTTT.

The genes are TRBV4-2 and TRBJ1-3; the D is unclear. CDR3 length: 12 residues. The germline V and J ends were trimmed by 5 bases and 4 bases, with 6 bases remaining between them. Germline assignment: CDR1 LGHNA and CDR2 YNFKEQ. The CDR3 region has the DNA TGTGCCAGCAGCTTGTCAGGAAACACCATATATTTT. Amino acids: CASSLSGNTIYF.

The J gene is TRBJ2-5, the V gene TRBV30, with a possible D match to TRBD1 (5 bases). Trimming took off 1 base at V and 4 bases at J, with 13 bases between the two ends. The germline gives CDR1 GTSNPN, CDR2 SVGIG (reference sequence). The CDR3 length is 14 residues. The CDR3 DNA reads TGTGCCTGGAGTGGATGGGGCCAAGGAGAGACCCAGTACTTC. Its protein product is CAWSGWGQGETQYF.

The CDR3 region has the DNA TGTGCCAGCAGCTCCCTCAGGGGAGGCGAGCAGTACTTC. Its protein is CASSSLRGGEQYF. This chain links TRBV7-3 with TRBJ2-7; possibly TRBD1 or TRBD2 for D (6 bases each). The CDR3 consists of 13 residues. Trimming took 4 bases from V and 6 from J, leaving 13 bases between them. Germline V gene sequence: CDR1 SGHTA, CDR2 FQGTGA.

CDR3 residues: CASSLTRGQADTQYF. CDR3 DNA: TGCGCCAGCAGCTTGACGCGGGGGCAGGCAGATACGCAGTATTTT. The J gene is TRBJ2-3, the V gene TRBV5-1; D perhaps matches TRBD2 (7 bases). This CDR3 has 15 residues. Trimming stripped 1 base from V and 4 bases from J, with 13 bases between. Germline loops: CDR1 SGHRS, CDR2 YFSETQ. Variable domain in full (rest from reference TRBV5-1 and TRBJ2-3): KAGVTQTPRYLIKTRGQQVTLSCSPISGHRSVSWYQQTPGQGLQFLFEYFSETQRNKGNFPGRFSGRQFSNSRSEMNVSTLELGDSALYLCASSLTRGQADTQYFGPGTRLTVL.

The rearrangement uses TRBV11-1 and TRBJ2-7, with 8 bases fitting TRBD2. The CDR3 consists of 15 residues. Germline V gives CDR1 SGHAT, CDR2 FQDESV (reference sequence). Germline trimming cut 5 bases from V and 2 bases from J; bases unmatched to any gene: 8. CDR3 amino acids: CASSPSGGVTYEQYF. The CDR3 region has the DNA TGTGCCAGCAGCCCATCGGGAGGGGTTACCTACGAGCAGTACTTC. Based on the CDR3 plus reference TRBV11-1 and TRBJ2-7, the full variable domain is EAEVAQSPRYKITEKSQAVAFWCDPISGHATLYWYRQILGQGPELLVQFQDESVVDDSQLPKDRFSAERLKGVDSTLKIQPAELGDSAMYLCASSPSGGVTYEQYFGPGTRLTVT.